The clone carrying this T cell receptor (beta chain) showed up just a few times. The TCRbeta library incorporated unique molecular identifiers. TCRdb itself ran the PCR reads through MiXCR, one entry per CDR3 protein. The table records about 340,000 distinct CDR3 sequences, around 10% of them present only once. The CDR3 spans 16 residues. In germline, CDR1 is SGHDT, CDR2 YYEEEE. J gave up 4 bases and V 0 bases, and 9 bases lay outside the gene matches. This specimen comes from a study of T-cell reconstitution after alpha-beta-depleted transplantation in children. V usage is TRBV5-6 and J usage is TRBJ1-2; 7 positions agree with TRBD1. The sample in question was PBMCs from the stem cell graft donor, obtained from the stem cell graft. The TCR was taken from a human donor who donated a stem cell graft to a child with acute lymphoblastic leukemia. The CDR3 DNA reads TGTGCCAGCAGCTTGGGCAGGGACAGACCGACCTATGGCTACACCTTC. Protein product: CASSLGRDRPTYGYTF. Full variable domain (rest looked up from reference TRBV5-6 and TRBJ1-2): DAGVTQSPTHLIKTRGQQVTLRCSPKSGHDTVSWYQQALGQGPQFIFQYYEEEERQRGNFPDRFSGHQFPNYSSELNVNALLLGDSALYLCASSLGRDRPTYGYTFGSGTRLTVV.